A single sample is the source of the 6 T cell receptor beta chains below, sequenced in a study of T cell repertoires in cytomegalovirus infection (dated by TCRdb to about 2019). TCRdb lists the instrument as Illumina HiSeq 1500. In TCRdb, the public reads were trimmed at Q25 with fastp and aligned with MiXCR, with productive beta chains retained. Entries are consolidated by CDR3 protein sequence, retaining the most common genes and DNA. Counted in this sample were a few hundred thousand distinct CDR3 sequences; around 40% of them appeared once. The ten largest clones add up to 48% of the sample. This specimen's treatment or condition label, interpreted: in vitro stimulation with specific CMV peptide epitopes to enrich CMV-specific T cells. The antigens for these receptors are not known. Sequencing used cultured PBMCs, obtained from culture after CMV antigen stimulation. These TCRs come from a human donor in good health (CMV status not recorded). Some clones in this sample may be carry-over from other donors' samples.

This clonotype has more than one count but fewer than ten. This chain joins TRBV24-1 and TRBJ2-5, with 9 nucleotides matching TRBD1. V was pared by 9 bases and J by 7 bases, with 5 bases of the junction left unmatched. The length of the CDR3 is 12 residues. Germline values: CDR1 KGHDR, CDR2 SFDVKD. CDR3 coding DNA: TGTGCCACCGGGGACAGGGACGTGACCCAGTACTTC. Its protein product is CATGDRDVTQYF.

In its sample, this clonotype was seen a few times. This sequence joins TRBV20-1 and TRBJ2-2; D unresolved. Germline V gene data show CDR1 as DFQATT and CDR2 as SNEGSKA (reference sequence). V shed 5 bases and J shed 6 bases, with 13 bases lying between them. CDR3 size: 13 residues. CDR3 sequence (DNA): TGCAGTGCTCCCCCCCCCCGAGCCGGGGAGCTGTTTTTT. This translates into CSAPPPRAGELFF.

This chain links TRBV6-8 with TRBJ1-3; 8 bases agree with TRBD1. CDR1 is MNHGY and CDR2 is SAAAGT in the germline V gene. With V trimmed by 2 bases and J by 4 bases, 7 bases remained unmatched. This CDR3 is built from 16 residues. CDR3 sequence reads: CASSYTDRVFGNTIYF. In DNA, the CDR3 is TGTGCCAGCAGTTACACGGACAGGGTCTTCGGAAACACCATATATTTT.

This clonotype has a count of ten or more. V and J are TRBV6-1 and TRBJ2-3, with a possible D match to TRBD1 (5 bases). CDR1 is MNHNS, CDR2 SASEGT, per germline. V gave up 1 base and J gave up 3 bases, with 14 bases separating them. This CDR3 contains 16 residues. CDR3 bases: TGTGCCAGCAGTGAAGGATCAGGGTGGTCGACAGATACGCAGTATTTT. Protein product: CASSEGSGWSTDTQYF.

A few counts support this clonotype. The chain recombines TRBV5-5 with TRBJ2-2; TRBD1 matches 7 bases. Germline V gene data show CDR1 as SGHKS and CDR2 as YYEKEE (reference sequence). V shed 5 bases and J 5 bases; nucleotides not matched to a gene: 9. The CDR3 runs 15 residues. The CDR3 DNA sequence: TGTGCCAGCAGTTCGAGCCCGACAGGGACCGGGGAGCTGTTTTTT. As protein: CASSSSPTGTGELFF.

This clonotype was seen only a few times. The chain has TRBV7-9 and TRBJ1-1; D uncertain. There are 12 residues in the CDR3. Germline assignment: CDR1 SEHNR and CDR2 FQNEAQ (reference sequence). With 5 bases removed from V and 7 bases from J, the gap between germline ends came to 11 bases. CDR3 sequence: CASSPRALEAFF. CDR3 sequence (DNA): TGTGCCAGCAGCCCCCGAGCGCTTGAAGCTTTCTTT.